The T cell receptor beta chain under discussion was sequenced for a study of T cell repertoires in cytomegalovirus infection (dated by TCRdb to the late 2010s). Concerning the study at large: The peptide stimulations were aimed at well-studied HLA-B-restricted epitopes as well as recently identified HLA-C-restricted CMV epitopes, whose presentation resists viral immunomodulation. Donor HLA type was relevant to the analysis, because carriage of CMV infection together with the matching HLA type was indicated by public TCR beta signatures. What the research found in general, with its limitations: The ex vivo response was dominated by HLA-C-restricted CMV-specific TCR beta clonotypes, which also provided the single most frequent clonotype in two of eight donors. Cumulative frequency of public TCR beta family members discriminated carriers of CMV infection plus the relevant HLA type in this cohort and an independent roughly 320-donor cohort.

This clonotype was recorded at least ten times. Its antigen is not yet known. No per-base quality is available; no much larger clone lies one base away. Germline trimming amounts to 8 bases on V and 5 bases on J, with 4 as the count of junction bases outside the gene matches. Inclusive of the bounding cysteine and phenylalanine, the CDR3 is 13 residues long. Only the CDR3 DNA is retained, 39 bases long and in frame from the first base. Via the germline V gene, CDR1 is SGHTA and CDR2 FQGNSA. The instrument was an Illumina HiSeq 1500. Using fastp trimming at Q25 and MiXCR clonotype assembly, TCRdb reanalyzed the public sequencing data and kept in-frame beta chains. Entries that share a CDR3 protein sequence are merged under the most common genes and DNA. The sample table records fewer than 1,000,000 distinct CDR3 sequences; less than 35% of these occur just once. Together, the top ten hold about an eighth of the sample.

This specimen's treatment or condition label, per the study, means: in vitro stimulation with specific CMV peptide epitopes to enrich CMV-specific T cells. This sequence was found in a human donor in good health (CMV status not recorded). Some clones in this sample may be carry-over from other donors' samples. The chain is made from TRBV7-2 and TRBJ2-5, and 11 junction bases match TRBD2. Sequencing used cultured CD8+ T cells from PBMCs, obtained from culture after CMV antigen stimulation. The DNA is TGTGCCAGCTTAGCGGGGGGGATTGAGACCCAGTACTTC. Protein translation: CASLAGGIETQYF.